The 27 T cell receptor beta chains below were found in one sample sequenced in a study of human T cells and chemical hapten exposure. Using its own MiXCR run on the RACE reads, TCRdb lists one record per CDR3 protein. The sample lists around 260,000 distinct CDR3 sequences; about 9% were seen once. Time point defined: pre-sensitization, week 0. Treatment meaning: therapeutic diphenylcyclopropenone sensitization with weekly scalp DPC. The sequencing here drew on whole blood, taken in connection with sensitization to the hapten diphenylcyclopropenone (DPC). Every receptor here comes from a woman aged 40 to 50 with alopecia areata. Some clones in this sample may be carry-over from other donors' samples.

This sequence joins TRBV6-2 or TRBV6-3 and TRBJ1-5; D unclear. The germline V and J ends were trimmed by 2 bases and 9 bases, with 14 bases remaining between them. Germline CDR1 MNHEY, CDR2 SVGEGT. The CDR3 sequence is 14 residues long. The CDR3 nucleotides read TGTGCCAGCAGTTACCCCCCCTCAAGTCGGCCCCAGCATTTT. Encoded protein: CASSYPPSSRPQHF.

This clonotype has a handful of counts. This chain connects TRBV2 to TRBJ2-7; 7 bases fit TRBD2. The CDR3 length is 13 residues. In germline, CDR1 is SNHLY, CDR2 FYNNEI. With 8 bases clipped from V and 2 bases from J, the junction kept 6 bases outside the gene matches. As DNA, the CDR3 is TGTGCCAGCGGGGGGGGTCTAGCCTACGAGCAGTACTTC. Protein sequence: CASGGGLAYEQYF.

The gene calls are TRBV12-3 or TRBV12-4 and TRBJ2-1, with 8 positions matching TRBD2. There are 13 residues in the CDR3. V was clipped by 1 base and J by 8 bases; unmatched bases: 1. This CDR3 is CASSLDSGDEQFF. The CDR3 nucleotides read TGTGCCAGCAGTTTAGATAGCGGGGATGAGCAGTTCTTC.

The sample holds many counts of this clonotype. The chain is built from TRBV28 and TRBJ2-7, with TRBD2 matching over 9 bases. The length of the CDR3 is 14 residues. V lost 8 bases, J lost 3 bases, and 8 bases stayed unmatched. CDR1 MDHEN and CDR2 SYDVKM come from the germline V gene. The CDR3 bases are TGTGCCAGCGTTCCTAGCGGGGCACTCTACGAGCAGTACTTC. The encoded protein is CASVPSGALYEQYF.

This clonotype was seen a handful of times. The V gene is TRBV29-1, the J gene TRBJ2-3; TRBD1 matches at 10 bases. Germline CDR1 and CDR2: SQVTM and ANQGSEA. V gave up 4 bases and J gave up 1 base; unmatched junction bases: 5. There are 15 residues in the CDR3. This CDR3 reads CSVGGTGAGTDTQYF. The CDR3 DNA is TGCAGCGTTGGAGGGACAGGGGCTGGCACAGATACGCAGTATTTT.

The genes are TRBV7-3 and TRBJ2-1; TRBD2 matches at 7 bases. The germline gives CDR1 SGHTA, CDR2 FQGTGA. This CDR3 contains 16 residues. The V gene end was trimmed by 2 bases and the J gene end by 4 bases; junction bases not matched to a gene: 8. This CDR3 reads CASSLFRGSDYNEQFF. The CDR3 nucleotides are TGTGCCAGCAGCTTATTCCGCGGGAGTGATTACAATGAGCAGTTCTTC.

The chain links TRBV12-3 or TRBV12-4 to TRBJ2-7, with D possibly TRBD2 on 5 matching bases. V was clipped by 5 bases and J by 0 bases, with 8 bases between them. This CDR3 region has 13 residues. The CDR3 DNA reads TGTGCCAGCAGTGGACTGAGCTCCTACGAGCAGTACTTC. Translating gives CASSGLSSYEQYF.

This chain joins TRBV3-1 and TRBJ2-1; tentatively, D is TRBD1 or TRBD2 (5 bases each). V dropped 0 bases and J dropped 4 bases, with 13 bases sitting between them. This CDR3 has 16 amino acids. Per germline, CDR1 LGHDT and CDR2 YNNKEL (reference sequence). CDR3 sequence reads: CASSQDWGKVYNEQFF. The CDR3 DNA sequence: TGTGCCAGCAGCCAAGATTGGGGGAAAGTTTACAATGAGCAGTTCTTC.

CDR3 loop: CSVANGYSYEQYF. The CDR3 bases are TGCAGCGTTGCAAACGGGTACTCCTACGAGCAGTACTTC. V is TRBV29-1 and J is TRBJ2-7; D not certain. Germline V lookup: CDR1 SQVTM, CDR2 ANQGSEA. The V and J ends lost 4 bases and 0 bases respectively, with 10 bases between them. This CDR3 is built from 13 residues.

This clonotype was seen a few times. The chain employs TRBV6-6 and TRBJ2-7, with 12 bases identical to TRBD1. The CDR3 extends over 15 amino acids. V was pared by 0 bases and J by 6 bases, with 3 bases of the junction left unmatched. CDR1 is MNHNY and CDR2 is SVGAGI in the germline V gene (reference sequence). The CDR3 reads CASSYSGQGALEQYF. The CDR3 nucleotides are TGTGCCAGCAGTTACTCGGGACAGGGGGCTCTCGAGCAGTACTTC.

The chain has TRBV20-1 and TRBJ2-3; D uncertain. The germline V and J ends were trimmed by 1 base and 0 bases, with 8 bases remaining between them. The CDR3 has 14 residues. The V gene's germline CDR1 is DFQATT and CDR2 SNEGSKA (reference sequence). The CDR3 is CSARGGTSTDTQYF. CDR3 bases: TGCAGTGCTAGAGGCGGAACAAGCACAGATACGCAGTATTTT.

This clonotype has just a few counts. The chain carries TRBV9 and TRBJ2-7, with no clear D. This CDR3 has 14 amino acids. CDR1 and CDR2 from the germline V gene are SGDLS and YYNGEE. Trimming took off 2 bases at V and 3 bases at J, with 12 bases between the two ends. The CDR3 here is CASSVGLGFYEQYF. CDR3 nucleotide sequence: TGTGCCAGCAGCGTCGGTCTGGGCTTCTACGAGCAGTACTTC.

This chain joins TRBV5-1 and TRBJ1-5, with D maybe TRBD1 (5 bases). V lost 4 bases and J lost 9, with 20 bases in between. This CDR3 contains 15 residues. Germline lookup yields CDR1 SGHRS and CDR2 YFSETQ. CDR3 region: CASSPGTAGIRPQHF. The CDR3 bases are TGCGCCAGCAGCCCCGGGACGGCGGGGATTCGGCCCCAGCATTTT.

This clonotype was observed a handful of times. This chain uses TRBV6-5 with TRBJ1-2, with 8 bases fitting TRBD1. V lost 5 bases, J lost 4 bases, and 3 bases stayed unmatched. There are 13 residues in the CDR3. Per the germline V gene, CDR1 is MNHEY and CDR2 is SVGAGI. The CDR3 reads CASSQQGVYGYTF. CDR3 nucleotides: TGTGCCAGCAGTCAACAGGGGGTCTATGGCTACACCTTC.

The genes are TRBV11-2 and TRBJ2-1; weak D call: TRBD2 (5 bases). The germline V gene encodes CDR1 SGHAT and CDR2 FQNNGV. V lost 5 bases, J lost 15 bases, and 20 bases lay in between. This CDR3 spans 13 amino acids. CDR3 in amino acids: CASSPYLGEGPFF. As DNA, the CDR3 is TGTGCCAGCAGCCCCTACCTAGGCGAGGGTCCGTTCTTC. Combining the CDR3 with reference TRBV11-2 and TRBJ2-1 gives the whole variable domain EAGVAQSPRYKIIEKRQSVAFWCNPISGHATLYWYQQILGQGPKLLIQFQNNGVVDDSQLPKDRFSAERLKGVDSTLKIQPAKLEDSAVYLCASSPYLGEGPFFGPGTRLTVL.

This clonotype turned up a few times. This chain uses TRBV28 with TRBJ2-7; maybe TRBD1 (6 bases). The CDR3 consists of 15 residues. V shed 6 bases and J shed 2 bases, with 17 bases lying between them. The germline V gene encodes CDR1 MDHEN and CDR2 SYDVKM. CDR3 residues: CASSPGTPSTYEQYF. The CDR3 coding sequence is TGTGCCAGCAGCCCCGGGACACCCTCCACCTACGAGCAGTACTTC.

This clonotype occurred a few times. The gene calls are TRBV18 and TRBJ1-5; no reliable D call. The CDR3 extends over 15 amino acids. The V gene lost 4 bases and the J gene lost 0 bases, with 10 bases spanning the gap. In germline, CDR1 is KGHSH, CDR2 LQKENI. The CDR3 nucleotides read TGTGCCAGCTCACTTCTCGGCGCTAGCAATCAGCCCCAGCATTTT. This encodes CASSLLGASNQPQHF.

In its sample, this clonotype was seen a few times. The CDR3 region has the DNA TGTGCCAGTGGACCACCCGCCGCCGGGGAGCTGTTTTTT. Translating it yields CASGPPAAGELFF. This sequence joins TRBV10-3 and TRBJ2-2; no firm D call. The CDR3 sequence is 13 residues long. V gave up 10 bases and J gave up 6 bases, with 15 bases separating them. Per germline, CDR1 ENHRY and CDR2 SYGVKD.

The chain combines TRBV29-1 with TRBJ1-1, with a possible D match to TRBD1 (5 bases). Per the germline V gene, CDR1 is SQVTM and CDR2 is ANQGSEA. The V end was cut by 5 bases, the J end by 4 bases, with 20 bases between. The CDR3 loop spans 15 amino acids. This CDR3 reads CSVTEVRGAGTEAFF. The CDR3 coding sequence is TGCAGCGTTACGGAGGTTAGGGGCGCGGGCACTGAAGCTTTCTTT.

This clonotype was found a few times. The chain has TRBV20-1 and TRBJ2-1, with 8 bases lining up with TRBD1. CDR1 and CDR2 from the germline V gene are DFQATT and SNEGSKA (reference sequence). The ends lost 3 bases at V and 9 bases at J; junction bases unmatched: 4. The CDR3 covers 12 residues. The CDR3 sequence: CSARGQAAEQFF. DNA for the CDR3: TGCAGTGCTAGGGGACAGGCCGCTGAGCAGTTCTTC.

This clonotype was picked up many times. The V call is TRBV5-4, the J call TRBJ2-1; TRBD2 aligns across 8 bases. CDR1 and CDR2 (germline): SGHNT, YYREEE (reference sequence). The V and J ends lost 1 base and 2 bases, in that order; junction bases with no gene match: 2. The length of the CDR3 is 15 residues. CDR3 nucleotides: TGTGCCAGCAGCTTGAGCGGGAGCACCTACAATGAGCAGTTCTTC. Its protein product is CASSLSGSTYNEQFF.

This clonotype was counted between two and nine times. The rearrangement uses TRBV29-1 and TRBJ2-5; D is unclear. The CDR3 runs to 16 residues. Germline V gene sequence: CDR1 SQVTM, CDR2 ANQGSEA. Trimming removed 3 bases at V and 2 bases at J, with 19 bases between. The CDR3 loop is CSVETWSPGPQETQYF. The CDR3 DNA sequence: TGCAGCGTTGAGACCTGGTCCCCCGGTCCTCAAGAGACCCAGTACTTC.

The genes are TRBV4-3 and TRBJ2-2; 7 bases map to TRBD2. The J segment lost 6 bases and the V segment lost 0 bases, leaving 10 bases of the junction unmatched. This CDR3 comprises 17 residues. Germline CDR1 is LGHNA and CDR2 is YSLEER. Here the CDR3 reads CASSQDLPGRTAGELFF. As DNA, the CDR3 is TGCGCCAGCAGCCAAGATCTCCCCGGGAGGACGGCCGGGGAGCTGTTTTTT.

In its sample, this clonotype was seen a few times. The rearrangement joins TRBV25-1 to TRBJ1-1; D uncertain. Germline CDR1 and CDR2: MGHDK and SYGVNS. V lost 5 bases to trimming and J lost 1 base, with 14 bases between them. This CDR3 comprises 15 residues. The CDR3 spells CASSRRASQNTEAFF. Here the CDR3 DNA reads TGTGCCAGCAGTAGACGGGCTAGCCAGAACACTGAAGCTTTCTTT.

Many counts were recorded for this clonotype. V gene TRBV25-1 combines with J gene TRBJ1-3; 8 bases line up with TRBD1. This CDR3 is built from 15 residues. Germline V gene lookup returns CDR1 MGHDK and CDR2 SYGVNS. The V segment lost 5 bases and the J segment 0 bases; nucleotides outside the gene matches: 3. The CDR3 DNA follows: TGTGCCAGCAGTACAACAGGGGGCTCTGGAAACACCATATATTTT. This encodes CASSTTGGSGNTIYF.

In this sample, this clonotype turned up many times. The chain joins TRBV7-9 to TRBJ2-2; 7 bases are shared with TRBD2. The CDR3 is 16 amino acids. Germline V gene lookup returns CDR1 SEHNR and CDR2 FQNEAQ (reference sequence). The V gene end was trimmed by 2 bases and the J gene end by 0 bases; junction bases not matched to a gene: 3. The CDR3: CASSLWSGANTGELFF. In DNA form, the CDR3 reads TGTGCCAGCAGCTTATGGAGCGGGGCGAACACCGGGGAGCTGTTTTTT.

V is TRBV28 and J is TRBJ2-7; D may be TRBD1 or TRBD2 (6 bases each). Germline V lookup: CDR1 MDHEN, CDR2 SYDVKM. The CDR3 spans 16 residues. V dropped 7 bases and J dropped 9 bases, with 28 bases sitting between them. The CDR3 bases are TGTGCCAGCACTCGGGGGCCTGAAGCGGACAACCTGGGGCAGTACTTC. Protein sequence: CASTRGPEADNLGQYF.